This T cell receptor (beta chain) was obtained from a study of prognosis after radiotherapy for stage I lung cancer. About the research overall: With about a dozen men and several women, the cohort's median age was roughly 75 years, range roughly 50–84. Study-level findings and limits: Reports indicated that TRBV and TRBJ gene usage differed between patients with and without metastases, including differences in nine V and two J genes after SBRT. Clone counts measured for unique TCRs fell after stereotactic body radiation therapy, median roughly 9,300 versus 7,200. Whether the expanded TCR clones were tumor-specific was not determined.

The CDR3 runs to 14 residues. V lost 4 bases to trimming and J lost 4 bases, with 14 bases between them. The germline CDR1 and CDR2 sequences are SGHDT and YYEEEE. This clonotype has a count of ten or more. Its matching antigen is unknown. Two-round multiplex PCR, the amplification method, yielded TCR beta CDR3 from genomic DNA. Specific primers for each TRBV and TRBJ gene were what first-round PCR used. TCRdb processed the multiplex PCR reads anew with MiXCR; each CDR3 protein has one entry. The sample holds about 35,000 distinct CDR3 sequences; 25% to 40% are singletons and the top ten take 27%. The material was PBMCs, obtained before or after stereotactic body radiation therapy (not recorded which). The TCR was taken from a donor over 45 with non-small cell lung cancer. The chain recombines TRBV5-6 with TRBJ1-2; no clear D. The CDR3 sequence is CASSARLLGYGYTF. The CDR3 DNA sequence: TGTGCCAGCAGCGCAAGGCTGTTGGGCTATGGCTACACCTTC. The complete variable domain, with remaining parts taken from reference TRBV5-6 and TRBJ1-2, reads DAGVTQSPTHLIKTRGQQVTLRCSPKSGHDTVSWYQQALGQGPQFIFQYYEEEERQRGNFPDRFSGHQFPNYSSELNVNALLLGDSALYLCASSARLLGYGYTFGSGTRLTVV.